These 6 T cell receptor beta chains share one sample of origin, sequenced in a study of T cell repertoires in cytomegalovirus infection. TCRdb re-called the reads through MiXCR, storing one row per CDR3 protein. The sample records more than 400,000 distinct CDR3 sequences, about 30% being singletons. Sequenced sample: PBMCs. Every receptor here comes from a human donor in good health (CMV status not recorded). Some clones in this sample may be carry-over from other donors' samples.

This clonotype was detected once. The CDR3 DNA is TGTGCCAGCAGCTTAGACCAGGGAGGGACAGCCAGGAACACTGAAGCTTTCTTT. Protein: CASSLDQGGTARNTEAFF. The V gene is TRBV11-3, the J gene TRBJ1-1; TRBD1 aligns across 7 bases. Trimming took 0 bases from V and 1 from J; bases not matched to a gene: 11. CDR3 length: 18 amino acids. Germline-derived CDR1 and CDR2 are SGHNT and YENEEA.

This clonotype has a count of ten or more. The gene calls are TRBV7-9 and TRBJ1-1, with 8 bases that match TRBD1. CDR3 length: 16 amino acids. Looked up from germline, CDR1 is SEHNR and CDR2 is FQNEAQ (reference sequence). Trimming removed 0 bases from V and 5 bases from J; junction bases left unmatched: 8. The CDR3: CASSLAPTGGLTEAFF. Here the CDR3 DNA reads TGTGCCAGCAGCTTAGCACCAACAGGGGGACTAACTGAAGCTTTCTTT. Filled out from reference TRBV7-9 and TRBJ1-1, the complete variable domain reads DTGVSQNPRHKITKRGQNVTFRCDPISEHNRLYWYRQTLGQGPEFLTYFQNEAQLEKSRLLSDRFSAERPKGSFSTLEIQRTEQGDSAMYLCASSLAPTGGLTEAFFGQGTRLTVV.

In this sample, this clonotype turned up a few times. The chain is built from TRBV6-5 and TRBJ2-7, with D possibly being TRBD2 (6 bases). Germline CDR1 and CDR2: MNHEY and SVGAGI. The CDR3 contains 15 residues. V lost 6 bases to trimming and J lost 2 bases, with 17 bases between them. CDR3 coding DNA: TGTGCCAGCAGCCCATCCGGGAGCGGTCCCTACGAGCAGTACTTC. It codes for CASSPSGSGPYEQYF.

This clonotype was observed a handful of times. CDR3 loop: CASSERQSSNYGYTF. For the CDR3, the DNA is TGTGCCAGCAGCGAAAGACAGAGCTCTAACTATGGCTACACCTTC. This chain joins TRBV7-2 and TRBJ1-2, with a possible D match to TRBD1 (5 bases). CDR3 length equals 15 residues. Per the germline V gene, CDR1 is SGHTA and CDR2 is FQGNSA. The germline V and J ends were trimmed by 5 bases and 0 bases, with 13 bases remaining between them. The complete variable domain, with remaining parts taken from reference TRBV7-2 and TRBJ1-2, reads GAGVSQSPSNKVTEKGKDVELRCDPISGHTALYWYRQSLGQGLEFLIYFQGNSAPDKSGLPSDRFSAERTGGSVSTLTIQRTQQEDSAVYLCASSERQSSNYGYTFGSGTRLTVV.

This clonotype occurred many times. The CDR3 DNA follows: TGTGCCAGCACCACAGTCACCTCTGGAAACACCATATATTTT. Encoded protein: CASTTVTSGNTIYF. This sequence joins TRBV11-2 and TRBJ1-3, with unresolved D. Trimming took off 7 bases at V and 0 bases at J, with 10 bases between the two ends. CDR1 and CDR2 from the germline V gene are SGHAT and FQNNGV. This CDR3 region has 14 residues.

This clonotype has more than one count but fewer than ten. This sequence joins TRBV2 and TRBJ2-7, with a possible D match to TRBD1 (6 bases). This CDR3 contains 14 residues. Trimming pared 7 bases from V and 3 bases from J, leaving 16 bases between. Germline CDR1 SNHLY, CDR2 FYNNEI. The CDR3 coding sequence is TGTGCCAGCAAGACCGGGACAACGCACTACGAGCAGTACTTC. Its protein product is CASKTGTTHYEQYF.